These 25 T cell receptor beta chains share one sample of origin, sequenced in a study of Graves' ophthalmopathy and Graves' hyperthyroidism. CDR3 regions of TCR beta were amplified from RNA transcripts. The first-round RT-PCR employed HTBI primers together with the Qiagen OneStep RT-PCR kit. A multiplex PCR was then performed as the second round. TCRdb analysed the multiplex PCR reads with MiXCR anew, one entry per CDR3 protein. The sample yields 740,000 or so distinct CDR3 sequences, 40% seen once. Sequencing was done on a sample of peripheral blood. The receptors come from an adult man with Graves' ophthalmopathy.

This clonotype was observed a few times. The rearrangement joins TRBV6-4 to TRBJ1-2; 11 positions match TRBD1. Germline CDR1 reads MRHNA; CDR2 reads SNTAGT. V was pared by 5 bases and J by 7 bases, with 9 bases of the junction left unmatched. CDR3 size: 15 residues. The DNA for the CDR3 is TGTGCCAGCAGTCCTCGGACAGGGGGCGAGTTTGGCTACACCTTC. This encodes CASSPRTGGEFGYTF.

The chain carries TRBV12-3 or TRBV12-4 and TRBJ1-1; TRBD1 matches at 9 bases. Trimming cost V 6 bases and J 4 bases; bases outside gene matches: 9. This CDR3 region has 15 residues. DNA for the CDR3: TGTGCCAGCAGAATCCGGGACAGGGAAAGCACTGAAGCTTTCTTT. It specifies CASRIRDRESTEAFF.

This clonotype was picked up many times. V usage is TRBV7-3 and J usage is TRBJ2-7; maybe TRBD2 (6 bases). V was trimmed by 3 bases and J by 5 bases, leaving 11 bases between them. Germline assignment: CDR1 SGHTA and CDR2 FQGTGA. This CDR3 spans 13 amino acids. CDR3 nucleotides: TGTGCCAGCAGCTTCCTCGGGGGAGACGAGCAGTACTTC. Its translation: CASSFLGGDEQYF.

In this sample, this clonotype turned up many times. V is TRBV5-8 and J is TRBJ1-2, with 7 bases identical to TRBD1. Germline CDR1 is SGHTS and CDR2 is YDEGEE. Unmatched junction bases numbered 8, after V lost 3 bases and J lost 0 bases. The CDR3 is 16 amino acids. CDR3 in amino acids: CASSSETGKTNYGYTF. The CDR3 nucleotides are TGTGCCAGCAGCTCAGAGACAGGGAAAACTAACTATGGCTACACCTTC.

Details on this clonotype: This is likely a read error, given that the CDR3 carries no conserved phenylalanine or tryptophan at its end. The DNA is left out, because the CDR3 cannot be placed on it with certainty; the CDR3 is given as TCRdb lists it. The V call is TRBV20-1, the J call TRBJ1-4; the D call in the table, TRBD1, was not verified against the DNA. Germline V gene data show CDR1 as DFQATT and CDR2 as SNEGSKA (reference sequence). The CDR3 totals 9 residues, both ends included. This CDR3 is CSAQDRGRM.

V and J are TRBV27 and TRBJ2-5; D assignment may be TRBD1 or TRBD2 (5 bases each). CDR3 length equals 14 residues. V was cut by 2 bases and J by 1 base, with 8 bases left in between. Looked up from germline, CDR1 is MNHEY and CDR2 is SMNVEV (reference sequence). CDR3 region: CASSLQGVQETQYF. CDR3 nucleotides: TGTGCCAGCAGTTTACAGGGAGTCCAAGAGACCCAGTACTTC.

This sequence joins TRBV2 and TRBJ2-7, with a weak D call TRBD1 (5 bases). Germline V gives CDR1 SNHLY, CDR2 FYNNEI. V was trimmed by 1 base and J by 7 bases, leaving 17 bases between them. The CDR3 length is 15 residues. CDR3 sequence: CASSEDRSSYNEQYF. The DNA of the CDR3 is TGTGCCAGCAGTGAAGACAGGAGCTCCTACAATGAGCAGTACTTC.

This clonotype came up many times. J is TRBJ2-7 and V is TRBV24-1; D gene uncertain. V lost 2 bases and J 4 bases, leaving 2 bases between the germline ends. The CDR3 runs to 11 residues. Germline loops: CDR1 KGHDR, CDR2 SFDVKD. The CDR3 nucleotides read TGTGCCACCAGTGATTATTACGAGCAGTACTTC. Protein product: CATSDYYEQYF.

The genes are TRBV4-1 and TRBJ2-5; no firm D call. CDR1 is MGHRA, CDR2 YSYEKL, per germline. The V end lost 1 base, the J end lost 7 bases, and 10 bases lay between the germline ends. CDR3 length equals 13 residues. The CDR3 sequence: CASSQGKGWTQYF. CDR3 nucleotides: TGCGCCAGCAGCCAAGGAAAAGGTTGGACCCAGTACTTC.

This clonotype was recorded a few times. The CDR3 protein is CASSRSGRDTEQFF. The DNA for the CDR3 is TGTGCCAGCTCGCGTAGCGGGAGGGATACTGAGCAGTTCTTC. The chain employs TRBV12-3 or TRBV12-4 and TRBJ2-1, with 11 bases matching TRBD2. V lost 8 bases, J lost 9 bases, and 9 bases stayed unmatched. CDR3 size: 14 residues.

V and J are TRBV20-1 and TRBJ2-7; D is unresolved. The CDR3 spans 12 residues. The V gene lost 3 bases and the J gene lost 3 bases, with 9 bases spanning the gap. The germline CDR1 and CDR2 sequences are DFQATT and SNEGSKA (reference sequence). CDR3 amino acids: CSASLKVYEQYF. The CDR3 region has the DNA TGCAGTGCTAGCTTAAAGGTCTACGAGCAGTACTTC.

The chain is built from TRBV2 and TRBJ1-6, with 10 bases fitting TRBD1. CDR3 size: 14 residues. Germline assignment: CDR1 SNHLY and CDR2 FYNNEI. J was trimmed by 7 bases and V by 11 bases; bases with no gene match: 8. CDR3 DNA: TGTGCCGGATGGACAGGGGGGAGGAATTCACCCCTCCACTTT. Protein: CAGWTGGRNSPLHF.

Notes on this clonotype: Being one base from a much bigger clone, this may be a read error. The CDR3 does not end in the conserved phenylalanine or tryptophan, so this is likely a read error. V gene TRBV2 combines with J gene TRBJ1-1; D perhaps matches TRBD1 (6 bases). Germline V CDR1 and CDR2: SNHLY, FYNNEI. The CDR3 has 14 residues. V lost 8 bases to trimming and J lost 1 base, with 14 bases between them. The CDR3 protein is CASEKSTGNTEAFL. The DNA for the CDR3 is TGTGCCAGCGAAAAGTCGACAGGGAACACTGAAGCTTTCCTT.

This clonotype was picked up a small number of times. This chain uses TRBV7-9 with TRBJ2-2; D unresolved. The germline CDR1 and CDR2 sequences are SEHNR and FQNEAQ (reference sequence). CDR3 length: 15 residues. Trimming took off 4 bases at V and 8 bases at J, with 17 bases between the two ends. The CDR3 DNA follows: TGTGCCAGCAGCTCCCGGGTGGGCCGGCCAGGGGAGCTGTTTTTT. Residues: CASSSRVGRPGELFF.

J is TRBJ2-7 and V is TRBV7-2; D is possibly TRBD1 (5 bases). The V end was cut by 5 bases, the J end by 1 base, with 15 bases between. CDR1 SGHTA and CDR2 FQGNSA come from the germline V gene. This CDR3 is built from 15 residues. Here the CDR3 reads CASSPVYQGSYEQYF. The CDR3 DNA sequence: TGTGCCAGCAGCCCAGTGTACCAGGGTTCCTACGAGCAGTACTTC. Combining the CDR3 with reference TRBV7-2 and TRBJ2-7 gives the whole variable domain GAGVSQSPSNKVTEKGKDVELRCDPISGHTALYWYRQSLGQGLEFLIYFQGNSAPDKSGLPSDRFSAERTGGSVSTLTIQRTQQEDSAVYLCASSPVYQGSYEQYFGPGTRLTVT.

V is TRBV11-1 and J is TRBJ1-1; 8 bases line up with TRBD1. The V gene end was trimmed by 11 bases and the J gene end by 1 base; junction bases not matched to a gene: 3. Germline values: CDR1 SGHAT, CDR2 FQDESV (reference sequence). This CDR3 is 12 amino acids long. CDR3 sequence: CAQGTGNTEAFF. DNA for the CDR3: TGTGCCCAAGGGACAGGGAACACTGAAGCTTTCTTT.

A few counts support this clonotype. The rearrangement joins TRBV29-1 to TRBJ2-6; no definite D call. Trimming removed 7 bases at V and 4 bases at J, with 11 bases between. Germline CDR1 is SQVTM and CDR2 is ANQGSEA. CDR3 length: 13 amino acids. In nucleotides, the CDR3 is TGCAGCGCTACAGTGGGGGGGGCCAACGTCCTGACTTTC. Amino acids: CSATVGGANVLTF.

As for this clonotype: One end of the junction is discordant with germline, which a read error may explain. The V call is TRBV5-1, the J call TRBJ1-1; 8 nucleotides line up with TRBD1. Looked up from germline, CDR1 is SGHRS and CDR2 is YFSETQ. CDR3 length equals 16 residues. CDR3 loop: CVSSGNPTGVGTEAFF. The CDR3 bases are TGTGTCAGCAGCGGAAACCCGACAGGGGTAGGGACTGAAGCTTTCTTT.

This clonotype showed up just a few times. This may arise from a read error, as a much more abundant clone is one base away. This chain's CDR3 is CAIRQTGYTEAFF. CDR3 coding DNA: TGTGCCATCAGACAAACAGGGTACACTGAAGCTTTCTTT. This chain uses TRBV10-3 with TRBJ1-1; D might be TRBD1 (6 bases). V shed 6 bases and J shed 3 bases, with 11 bases lying between them. This CDR3 comprises 13 residues. The V gene's germline CDR1 is ENHRY and CDR2 SYGVKD.

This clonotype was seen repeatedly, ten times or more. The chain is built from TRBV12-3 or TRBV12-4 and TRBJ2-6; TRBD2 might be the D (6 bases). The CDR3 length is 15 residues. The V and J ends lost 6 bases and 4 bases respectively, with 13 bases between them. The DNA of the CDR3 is TGTGCCAGCAGCTCCAGGGAGGCCGGGGCCAACGTCCTGACTTTC. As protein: CASSSREAGANVLTF.

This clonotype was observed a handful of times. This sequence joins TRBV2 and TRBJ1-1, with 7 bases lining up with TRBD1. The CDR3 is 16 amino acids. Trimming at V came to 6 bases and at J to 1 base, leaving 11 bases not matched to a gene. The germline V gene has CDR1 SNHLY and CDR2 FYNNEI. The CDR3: CASRETIRGANTEAFF. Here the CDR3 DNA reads TGTGCCAGCAGGGAAACAATCAGGGGGGCGAACACTGAAGCTTTCTTT.

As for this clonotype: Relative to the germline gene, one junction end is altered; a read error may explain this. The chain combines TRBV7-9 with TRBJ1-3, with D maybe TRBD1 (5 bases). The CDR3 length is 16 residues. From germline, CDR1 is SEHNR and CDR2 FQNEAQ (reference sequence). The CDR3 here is CASSQEQGRVSGTIYF. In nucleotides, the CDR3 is TGCGCCAGCAGCCAAGAGCAGGGCAGGGTCAGTGGCACCATATATTTT. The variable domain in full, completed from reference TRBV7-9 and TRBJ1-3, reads DTGVSQNPRHKITKRGQNVTFRCDPISEHNRLYWYRQTLGQGPEFLTYFQNEAQLEKSRLLSDRFSAERPKGSFSTLEIQRTEQGDSAMYLCASSQEQGRVSGTIYFGEGSWLTVV.

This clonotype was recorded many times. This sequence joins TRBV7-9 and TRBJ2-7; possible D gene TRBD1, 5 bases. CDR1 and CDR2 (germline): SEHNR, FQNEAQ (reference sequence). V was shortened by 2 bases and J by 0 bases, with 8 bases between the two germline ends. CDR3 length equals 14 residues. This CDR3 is CASSLKGPSYEQYF. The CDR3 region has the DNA TGTGCCAGCAGCTTAAAGGGGCCCTCCTACGAGCAGTACTTC.

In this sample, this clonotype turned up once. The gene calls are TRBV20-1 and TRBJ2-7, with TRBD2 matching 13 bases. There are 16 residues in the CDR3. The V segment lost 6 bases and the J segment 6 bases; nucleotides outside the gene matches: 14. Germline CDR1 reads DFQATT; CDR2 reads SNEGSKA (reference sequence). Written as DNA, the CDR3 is TGCAGTGCCTCAGACAGCGGCGGGACTAGCGGGACCGAGCAGTACTTC. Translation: CSASDSGGTSGTEQYF.

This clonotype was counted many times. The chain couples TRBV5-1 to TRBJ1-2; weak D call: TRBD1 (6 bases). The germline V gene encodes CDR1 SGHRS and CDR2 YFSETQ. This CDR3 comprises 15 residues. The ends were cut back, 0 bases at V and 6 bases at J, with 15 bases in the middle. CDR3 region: CASSLAVGGRDGYTF. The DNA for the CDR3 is TGCGCCAGCAGCTTGGCCGTCGGGGGGCGCGATGGCTACACCTTC.